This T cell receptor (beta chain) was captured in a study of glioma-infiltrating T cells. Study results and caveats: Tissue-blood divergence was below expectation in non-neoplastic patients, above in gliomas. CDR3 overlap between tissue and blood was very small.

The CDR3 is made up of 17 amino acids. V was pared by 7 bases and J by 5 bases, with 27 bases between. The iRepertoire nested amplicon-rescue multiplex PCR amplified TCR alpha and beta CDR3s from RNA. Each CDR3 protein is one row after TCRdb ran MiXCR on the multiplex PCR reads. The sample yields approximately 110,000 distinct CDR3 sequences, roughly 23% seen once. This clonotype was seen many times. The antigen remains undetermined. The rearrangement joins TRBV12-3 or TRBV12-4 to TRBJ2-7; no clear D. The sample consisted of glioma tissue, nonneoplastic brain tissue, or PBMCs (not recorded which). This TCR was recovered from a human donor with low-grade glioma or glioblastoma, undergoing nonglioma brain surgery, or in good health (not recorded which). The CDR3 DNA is TGTGCCAGCACTCCTTCGACGGCAGCTCCGTTGTTCGACGAGCAGTACTTC. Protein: CASTPSTAAPLFDEQYF.